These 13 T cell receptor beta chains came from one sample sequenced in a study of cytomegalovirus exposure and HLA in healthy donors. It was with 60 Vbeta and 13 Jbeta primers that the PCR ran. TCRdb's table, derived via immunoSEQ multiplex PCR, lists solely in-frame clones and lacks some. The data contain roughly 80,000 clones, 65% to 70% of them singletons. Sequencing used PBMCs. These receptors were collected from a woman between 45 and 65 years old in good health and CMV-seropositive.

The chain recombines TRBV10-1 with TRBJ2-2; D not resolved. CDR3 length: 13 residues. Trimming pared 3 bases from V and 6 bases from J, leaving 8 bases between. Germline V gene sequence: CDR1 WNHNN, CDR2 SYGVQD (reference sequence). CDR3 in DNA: TGCGCCAGCAGTGACCGACAATCCGGGGAGCTGTTTTTT. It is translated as CASSDRQSGELFF.

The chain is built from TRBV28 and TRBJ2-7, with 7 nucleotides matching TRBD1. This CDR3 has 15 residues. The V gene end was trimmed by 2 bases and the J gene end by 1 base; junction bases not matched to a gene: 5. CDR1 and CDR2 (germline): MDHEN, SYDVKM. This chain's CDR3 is CASSLRQGMSYEQYF. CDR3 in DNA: TGTGCCAGCAGTTTACGACAGGGAATGTCCTACGAGCAGTACTTC.

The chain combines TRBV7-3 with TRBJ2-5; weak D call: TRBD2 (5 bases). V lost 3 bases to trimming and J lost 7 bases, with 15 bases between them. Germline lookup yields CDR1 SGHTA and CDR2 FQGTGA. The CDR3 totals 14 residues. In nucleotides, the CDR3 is TGTGCCAGCAGCTTCGACGGTGGCCGGGGGACCCAGTACTTC. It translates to CASSFDGGRGTQYF.

CDR3 coding DNA: TGTGCCAGCTCACCGACAGGATATAGCACAGATACGCAGTATTTT. This encodes CASSPTGYSTDTQYF. The rearrangement joins TRBV18 to TRBJ2-3, with D tentatively TRBD1 (6 bases). V was cut by 3 bases and J by 0 bases, with 10 bases left in between. The CDR3 has 15 residues. Germline V gene sequence: CDR1 KGHSH, CDR2 LQKENI. The variable domain in full, completed from reference TRBV18 and TRBJ2-3, reads NAGVMQNPRHLVRRRGQEARLRCSPMKGHSHVYWYRQLPEEGLKFMVYLQKENIIDESGMPKERFSAEFPKEGPSILRIQQVVRGDSAAYFCASSPTGYSTDTQYFGPGTRLTVL.

The CDR3 loop reads CATSPRTGRLNTEAFF. The CDR3 nucleotides read TGTGCCACCTCCCCCCGGACAGGGCGATTGAACACTGAAGCTTTCTTT. The chain is built from TRBV28 and TRBJ1-1, with 8 bases fitting TRBD1. With 10 bases clipped from V and 0 bases from J, the junction kept 13 bases outside the gene matches. Germline CDR1 and CDR2: MDHEN and SYDVKM. CDR3 length equals 16 residues.

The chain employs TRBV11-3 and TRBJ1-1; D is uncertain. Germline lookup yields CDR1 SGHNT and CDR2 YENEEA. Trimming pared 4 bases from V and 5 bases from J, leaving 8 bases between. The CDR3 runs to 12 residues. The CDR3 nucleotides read TGTGCCAGCAGCTCGGGGAGGACTGAAGCTTTCTTT. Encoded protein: CASSSGRTEAFF.

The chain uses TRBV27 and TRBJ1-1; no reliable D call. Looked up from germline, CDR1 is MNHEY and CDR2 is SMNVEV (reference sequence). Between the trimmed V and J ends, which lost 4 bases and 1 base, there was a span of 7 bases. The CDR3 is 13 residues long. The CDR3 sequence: CASSWSRNTEAFF. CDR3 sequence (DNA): TGTGCCAGCAGTTGGAGCAGGAACACTGAAGCTTTCTTT.

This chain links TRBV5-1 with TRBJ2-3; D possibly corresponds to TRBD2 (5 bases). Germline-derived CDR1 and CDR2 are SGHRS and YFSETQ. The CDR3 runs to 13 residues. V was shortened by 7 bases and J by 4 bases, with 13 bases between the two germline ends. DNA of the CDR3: TGCGCCAGCGGCGGCGGGTATGCAGATACGCAGTATTTT. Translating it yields CASGGGYADTQYF.

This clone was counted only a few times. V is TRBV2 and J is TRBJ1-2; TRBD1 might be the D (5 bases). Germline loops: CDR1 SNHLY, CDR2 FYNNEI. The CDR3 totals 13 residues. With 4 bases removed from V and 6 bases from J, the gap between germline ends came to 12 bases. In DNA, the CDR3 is TGTGCCAGCAGTGGGTCCGGGGGTAATGGCTACACCTTC. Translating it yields CASSGSGGNGYTF.

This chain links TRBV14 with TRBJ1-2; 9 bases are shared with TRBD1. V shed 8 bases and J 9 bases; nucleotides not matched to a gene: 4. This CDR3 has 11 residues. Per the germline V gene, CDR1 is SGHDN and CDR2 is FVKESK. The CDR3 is CASGTGYSYTF. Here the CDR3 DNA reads TGTGCCAGCGGGACAGGGTATAGCTACACCTTC.

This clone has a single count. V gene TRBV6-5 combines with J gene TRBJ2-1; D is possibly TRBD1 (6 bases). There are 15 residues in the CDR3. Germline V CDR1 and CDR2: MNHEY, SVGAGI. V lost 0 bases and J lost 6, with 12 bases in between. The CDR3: CASSYSGAGINEQFF. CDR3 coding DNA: TGTGCCAGCAGTTACTCGGGGGCAGGGATCAATGAGCAGTTCTTC.

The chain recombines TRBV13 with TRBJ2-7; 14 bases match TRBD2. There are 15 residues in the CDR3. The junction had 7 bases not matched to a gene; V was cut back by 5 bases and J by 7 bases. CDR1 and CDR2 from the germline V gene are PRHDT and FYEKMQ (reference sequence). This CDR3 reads CASSRTSGGPGEQYV. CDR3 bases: TGTGCCAGCAGCAGGACTAGCGGGGGGCCGGGTGAGCAGTACGTC.

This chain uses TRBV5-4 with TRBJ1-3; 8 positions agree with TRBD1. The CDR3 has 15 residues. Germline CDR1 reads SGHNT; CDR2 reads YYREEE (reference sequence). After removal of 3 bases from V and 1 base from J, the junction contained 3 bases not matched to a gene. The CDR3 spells CASSSYRGSGNTIYF. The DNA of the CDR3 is TGTGCCAGCAGCTCGTACAGGGGGTCTGGAAACACCATATATTTT.